A selection of T cell receptor beta chains follows, all from one sample in a study of CD8+ T cells in alopecia areata. Here immunoSEQ multiplex PCR was the method, and the copy in TCRdb shows in-frame clones only, minus some. This sample has about 150,000 clones; about 56% occur once, and the top ten carry less than 20%. The material was CD8+ T cells sorted from blood, obtained at week 4, from a patient treated with tofacitinib. The receptors stem from a human donor with alopecia areata. Both conserved end residues are part of each CDR3. The D gene is left open where the match is weak. Only part of the rows carry a size: once, few, many, or a class if the clone is expanded.

NA,TRBJ1-1,few,16,TRBV5-4,TGTGCCAGCAGCTTGTTCTCCGGGATCGGGGACACTGAAGCTTTCTTT,CASSLFSGIGDTEAFF
NA,TRBJ2-2,NA,14,TRBV6-5,TGTGCCAGCAGTTACTCGGGCAAGACCGGGGAGCTGTTTTTT,CASSYSGKTGELFF
TRBD1,TRBJ1-1,NA,14,TRBV30,TGTGCCTGGAGGGAACAGGGGGCTAACACTGAAGCTTTCTTT,CAWREQGANTEAFF
NA,TRBJ1-1,few,13,TRBV10-3,TGTGCCATCAGTGCAGGTTCCGTGGCTGAAGCTTTCTTT,CAISAGSVAEAFF
NA,TRBJ1-6,few,14,TRBV10-3,TGTGCCATCAGGGCGGTCGGAGGTGATTCACCCCTCCACTTT,CAIRAVGGDSPLHF
NA,TRBJ2-1,NA,13,TRBV7-2,TGTGCCAGCAGCGCCTACTCCATCAATGAGCAGTTCTTC,CASSAYSINEQFF
NA,TRBJ2-2,few,15,TRBV6-5,TGTGCCAGCAGCATCCAGGGCGAGGGCACCGGGGAGCTGTTTTTT,CASSIQGEGTGELFF
NA,TRBJ1-1,once,17,TRBV5-6,TGTGCCAGCAGCCCTACCCCACCGGGGCAGAAGAGGACTGAAGCTTTCTTT,CASSPTPPGQKRTEAFF
NA,TRBJ2-1,few,16,TRBV4-3,TGCGCCAGCAGCCAAGCTTGGCCTAGCTCCTACAATGAGCAGTTCTTC,CASSQAWPSSYNEQFF
TRBD1,TRBJ2-3,NA,16,TRBV5-6,TGTGCCAGCAGCCAAGGACAGGGGGCGAGCACAGATACGCAGTATTTT,CASSQGQGASTDTQYF
NA,TRBJ2-2,NA,14,TRBV5-1,TGCGCCAGCAGCGGAAACAGGGTTGCCGGGGAGCTGTTTTTT,CASSGNRVAGELFF
NA,TRBJ1-2,NA,14,TRBV5-6,TGTGCCAGCAGCTCGGGGGCCTTGGCGGCCGGCTACACCTTC,CASSSGALAAGYTF
TRBD1,TRBJ1-5,few,14,TRBV2,TGTGCCAGCAGTGAGGGACAGGGGTATCAGCCCCAGCATTTT,CASSEGQGYQPQHF
NA,TRBJ2-7,NA,12,TRBV29-1,TGCAGCGTTGAAGGCAGCTCCTACGAGCAGTACTTC,CSVEGSSYEQYF
TRBD1,TRBJ1-6,once,14,TRBV25-1,TGTGCCAGCAGTCAAGAGTACAGGGGGTCCCCCCTCCACTTT,CASSQEYRGSPLHF
NA,TRBJ1-1,NA,13,TRBV9,TGTGCCAGCAGCACGAGATGGGGGGGTGAAGCTTTCTTT,CASSTRWGGEAFF
NA,TRBJ1-1,few,10,TRBV20-1,TGCAGTGCTAGATCGAATGAAGCTTTCTTT,CSARSNEAFF
NA,TRBJ2-5,few,15,TRBV9,TGTGCCAGCAGCGTAGCTTTCGGGTACCAAGAGACCCAGTACTTC,CASSVAFGYQETQYF
TRBD1,TRBJ2-2,NA,15,TRBV27,TGTGCCAGCAGTTCCCCGGGACAGCACACCGGGGAGCTGTTTTTT,CASSSPGQHTGELFF
NA,TRBJ1-1,NA,12,TRBV27,TGTGCCAGCAGGGCCTGGACGACTGAAGCTTTCTTT,CASRAWTTEAFF
TRBD1,TRBJ2-4,few,15,TRBV30,TGTGCCTGGAGTATGGACAGGGCTTCCAAAAACATTCAGTACTTC,CAWSMDRASKNIQYF
NA,TRBJ1-1,NA,15,TRBV5-1,TGCGCCAGCAGCTACGAGACAGGTTTGAACACTGAAGCTTTCTTT,CASSYETGLNTEAFF
NA,TRBJ1-4,NA,12,TRBV13,TGTGCCAGCAGCTTAGGAGATGAAAAACTGTTTTTT,CASSLGDEKLFF
NA,TRBJ2-7,NA,12,TRBV29-1,TGCAGCGTTTCAGTAACCTCCTACGAGCAGTACTTC,CSVSVTSYEQYF
NA,TRBJ2-7,NA,15,TRBV11-2,TGTGCCAGCAGCGTCTTCCAGGGGCCCACCTACGAGCAGTACTTC,CASSVFQGPTYEQYF
TRBD2,TRBJ2-1,NA,17,TRBV5-4,TGTGCCAGCAGCTTAGGACTAGCGGGGGGGCAAACTCATGAGCAGTTCTTC,CASSLGLAGGQTHEQFF
NA,TRBJ2-7,few,11,TRBV25-1,TGTGCCAGCAGTGGATACTACGAGCAGTACTTC,CASSGYYEQYF
TRBD1,TRBJ1-6,NA,14,TRBV30,TGTGCCGCGACGAAGGGACAGTATAATTCACCCCTCCACTTT,CAATKGQYNSPLHF
NA,TRBJ2-7,NA,14,TRBV6-5,TGTGCCAGCAGTTACTCGGAGGGGTGGTACGAGCAGTACTTC,CASSYSEGWYEQYF
TRBD1,TRBJ1-2,NA,14,TRBV27,TGTGCCAGCAGTCCTGGACAGGGAATTTTTGGCTACACCTTC,CASSPGQGIFGYTF
TRBD2,TRBJ2-3,NA,13,TRBV27,TGTGCCAGCAGTCCTACTTTGGCGGGGGGGTTCTATTTT,CASSPTLAGGFYF
TRBD1,TRBJ1-1,NA,16,TRBV11-2,TGTGCCAGCAGTTCACCGGGACAGATCTTTAACACTGAAGCTTTCTTT,CASSSPGQIFNTEAFF
TRBD1,TRBJ1-2,NA,14,TRBV5-6,TGTGCCAGCAGCTTCGGACAGGCTCTCTATGGCTACACCTTC,CASSFGQALYGYTF
TRBD2,TRBJ2-7,NA,14,TRBV28,TGTGCCAGCAGTTTCGTAGCGGGGAACTACGAGCAGTACTTC,CASSFVAGNYEQYF
NA,TRBJ1-5,NA,16,TRBV27,TGTGCCAGCAGCGGGACCCAGGGGACTAGCAATCAGCCCCAGCATTTT,CASSGTQGTSNQPQHF